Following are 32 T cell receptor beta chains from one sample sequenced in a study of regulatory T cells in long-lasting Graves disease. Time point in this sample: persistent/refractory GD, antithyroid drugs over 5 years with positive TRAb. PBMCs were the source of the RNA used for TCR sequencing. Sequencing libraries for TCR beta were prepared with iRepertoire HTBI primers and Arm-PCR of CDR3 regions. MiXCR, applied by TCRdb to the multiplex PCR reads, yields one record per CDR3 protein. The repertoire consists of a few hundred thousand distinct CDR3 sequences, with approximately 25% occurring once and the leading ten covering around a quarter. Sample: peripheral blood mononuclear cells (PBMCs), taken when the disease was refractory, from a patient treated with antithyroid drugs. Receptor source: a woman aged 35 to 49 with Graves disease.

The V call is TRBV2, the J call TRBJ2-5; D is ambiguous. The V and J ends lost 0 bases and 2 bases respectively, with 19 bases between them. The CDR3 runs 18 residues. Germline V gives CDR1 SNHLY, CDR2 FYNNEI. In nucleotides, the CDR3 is TGTGCCAGCAGTGAAGCGCTTGGGGTGCTGGGTGGGCAAGAGACCCAGTACTTC. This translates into CASSEALGVLGGQETQYF.

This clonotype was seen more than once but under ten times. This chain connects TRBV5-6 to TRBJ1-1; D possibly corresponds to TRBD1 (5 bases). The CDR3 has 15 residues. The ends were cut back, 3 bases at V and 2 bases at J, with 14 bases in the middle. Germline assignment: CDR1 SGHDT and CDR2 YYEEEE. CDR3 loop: CASSSPGQPNTEAFF. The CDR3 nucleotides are TGTGCCAGCAGCTCGCCGGGGCAGCCCAACACTGAAGCTTTCTTT.

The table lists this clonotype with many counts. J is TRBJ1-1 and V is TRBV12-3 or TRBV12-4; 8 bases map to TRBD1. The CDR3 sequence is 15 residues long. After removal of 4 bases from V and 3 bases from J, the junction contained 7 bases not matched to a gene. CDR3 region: CASSSQQGGDTEAFF. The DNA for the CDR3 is TGTGCCAGCAGTTCACAACAGGGGGGGGACACTGAAGCTTTCTTT.

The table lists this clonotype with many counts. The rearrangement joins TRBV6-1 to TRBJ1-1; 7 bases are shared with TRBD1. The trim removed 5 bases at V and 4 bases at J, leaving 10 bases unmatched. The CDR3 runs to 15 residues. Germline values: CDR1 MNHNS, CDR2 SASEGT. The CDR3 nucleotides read TGTGCCAGCAGTCAACGACAGGGTTCGACCACTGAAGCTTTCTTT. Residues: CASSQRQGSTTEAFF.

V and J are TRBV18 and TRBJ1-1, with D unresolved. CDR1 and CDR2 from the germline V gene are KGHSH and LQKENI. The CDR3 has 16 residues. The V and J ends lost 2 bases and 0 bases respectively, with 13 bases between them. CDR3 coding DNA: TGTGCCAGCTCACCATACGACGCGGATATGAACACTGAAGCTTTCTTT. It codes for CASSPYDADMNTEAFF.

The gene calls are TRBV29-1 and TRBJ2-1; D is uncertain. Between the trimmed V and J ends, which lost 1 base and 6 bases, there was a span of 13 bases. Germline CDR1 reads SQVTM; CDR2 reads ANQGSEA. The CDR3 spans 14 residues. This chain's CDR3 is CSVEAEGKFNEQFF. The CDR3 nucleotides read TGCAGCGTTGAAGCAGAAGGGAAGTTCAATGAGCAGTTCTTC.

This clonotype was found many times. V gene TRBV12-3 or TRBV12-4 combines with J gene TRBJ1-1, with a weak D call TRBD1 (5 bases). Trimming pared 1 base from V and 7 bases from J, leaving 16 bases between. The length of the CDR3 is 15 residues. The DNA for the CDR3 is TGTGCCAGCAGTTTAGTTCAGGGTGGAGTAGATGAAGCTTTCTTT. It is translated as CASSLVQGGVDEAFF.

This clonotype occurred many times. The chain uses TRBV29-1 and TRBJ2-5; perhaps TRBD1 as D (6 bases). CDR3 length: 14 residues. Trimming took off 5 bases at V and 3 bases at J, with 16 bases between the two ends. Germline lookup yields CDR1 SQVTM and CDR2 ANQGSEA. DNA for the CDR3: TGCAGCGTTTCTAGAGGGGGAGCCAAAGAGACCCAGTACTTC. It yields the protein CSVSRGGAKETQYF.

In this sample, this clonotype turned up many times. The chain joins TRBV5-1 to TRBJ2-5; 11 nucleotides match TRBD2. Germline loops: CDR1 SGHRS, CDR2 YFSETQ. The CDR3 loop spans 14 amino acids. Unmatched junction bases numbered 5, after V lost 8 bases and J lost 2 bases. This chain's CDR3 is CARQGLAEQETQYF. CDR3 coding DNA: TGCGCCAGACAGGGACTAGCGGAACAAGAGACCCAGTACTTC.

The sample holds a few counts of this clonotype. The CDR3 loop reads CSADRGNTGELFF. In DNA, the CDR3 is TGCAGTGCTGACAGGGGCAACACCGGGGAGCTGTTTTTT. The V call is TRBV20-1, the J call TRBJ2-2; 8 nucleotides align to TRBD1. V was pared by 5 bases and J by 2 bases, with 1 base of the junction left unmatched. Germline values: CDR1 DFQATT, CDR2 SNEGSKA (reference sequence). This CDR3 contains 13 residues.

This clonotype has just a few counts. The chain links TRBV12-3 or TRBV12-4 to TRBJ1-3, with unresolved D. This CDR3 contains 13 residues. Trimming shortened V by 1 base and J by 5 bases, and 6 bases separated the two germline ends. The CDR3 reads CASSLGPRNTIYF. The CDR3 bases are TGTGCCAGCAGTTTAGGCCCGAGAAACACCATATATTTT.

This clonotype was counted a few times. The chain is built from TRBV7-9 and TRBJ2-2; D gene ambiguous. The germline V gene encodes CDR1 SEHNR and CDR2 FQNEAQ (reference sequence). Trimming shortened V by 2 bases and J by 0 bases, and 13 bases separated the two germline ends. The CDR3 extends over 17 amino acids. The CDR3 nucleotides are TGTGCCAGCAGCTTAAATTCCGACACCTCGAACACCGGGGAGCTGTTTTTT. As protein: CASSLNSDTSNTGELFF.

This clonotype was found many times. The CDR3 reads CSARVPTQPQHF. As DNA, the CDR3 is TGCAGTGCTAGAGTTCCCACGCAGCCCCAGCATTTT. The chain employs TRBV20-1 and TRBJ1-5, with D uncertain. V was pared by 1 base and J by 7 bases, with 8 bases between. The CDR3 has 12 residues. Germline values: CDR1 DFQATT, CDR2 SNEGSKA (reference sequence).

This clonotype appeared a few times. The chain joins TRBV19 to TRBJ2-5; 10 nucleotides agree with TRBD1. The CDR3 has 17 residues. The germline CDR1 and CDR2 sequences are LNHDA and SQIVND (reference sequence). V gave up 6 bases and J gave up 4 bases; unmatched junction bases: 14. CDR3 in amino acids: CASSPFSTRQGAETQYF. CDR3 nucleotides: TGTGCCAGTAGCCCCTTCTCTACCCGACAGGGGGCAGAGACCCAGTACTTC.

CDR3: CASRRPFLNTEAFF. CDR3 nucleotides: TGTGCCAGCAGGAGGCCATTCTTGAACACTGAAGCTTTCTTT. The chain links TRBV28 to TRBJ1-1, with D unclear. The germline gives CDR1 MDHEN, CDR2 SYDVKM. V was shortened by 6 bases and J by 0 bases, with 11 bases between the two germline ends. CDR3 length equals 14 residues.

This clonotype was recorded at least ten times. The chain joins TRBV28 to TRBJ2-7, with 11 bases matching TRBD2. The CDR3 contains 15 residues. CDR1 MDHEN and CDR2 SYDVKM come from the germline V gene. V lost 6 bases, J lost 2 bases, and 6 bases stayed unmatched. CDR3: CASSPLAGVAYEQYF. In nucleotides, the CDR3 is TGTGCCAGCAGCCCACTAGCGGGAGTCGCCTACGAGCAGTACTTC. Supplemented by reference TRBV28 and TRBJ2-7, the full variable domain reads DVKVTQSSRYLVKRTGEKVFLECVQDMDHENMFWYRQDPGLGLRLIYFSYDVKMKEKGDIPEGYSVSREKKERFSLILESASTNQTSMYLCASSPLAGVAYEQYFGPGTRLTVT.

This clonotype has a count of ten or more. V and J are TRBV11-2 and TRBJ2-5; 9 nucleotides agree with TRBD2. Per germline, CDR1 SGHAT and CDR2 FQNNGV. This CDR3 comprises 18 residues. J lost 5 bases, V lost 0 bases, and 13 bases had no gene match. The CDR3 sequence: CASSLEFSGSKVRETQYF. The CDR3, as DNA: TGTGCCAGCAGCTTAGAGTTTAGCGGGAGTAAAGTTCGGGAGACCCAGTACTTC.

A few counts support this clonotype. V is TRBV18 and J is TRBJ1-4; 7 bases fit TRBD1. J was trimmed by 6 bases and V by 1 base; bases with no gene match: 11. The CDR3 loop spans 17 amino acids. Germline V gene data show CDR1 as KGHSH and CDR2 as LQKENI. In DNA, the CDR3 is TGTGCCAGCTCACCACGTGAGAGGGGGCGCGCATATGAAAAACTGTTTTTT. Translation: CASSPRERGRAYEKLFF. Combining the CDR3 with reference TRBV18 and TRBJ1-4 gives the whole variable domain NAGVMQNPRHLVRRRGQEARLRCSPMKGHSHVYWYRQLPEEGLKFMVYLQKENIIDESGMPKERFSAEFPKEGPSILRIQQVVRGDSAAYFCASSPRERGRAYEKLFFGSGTQLSVL.

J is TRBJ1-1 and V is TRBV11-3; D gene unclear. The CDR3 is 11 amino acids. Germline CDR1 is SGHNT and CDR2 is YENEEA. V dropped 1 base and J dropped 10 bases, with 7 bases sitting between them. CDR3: CASSLAEGAFF. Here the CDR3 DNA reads TGTGCCAGCAGCTTAGCGGAGGGAGCTTTCTTT.

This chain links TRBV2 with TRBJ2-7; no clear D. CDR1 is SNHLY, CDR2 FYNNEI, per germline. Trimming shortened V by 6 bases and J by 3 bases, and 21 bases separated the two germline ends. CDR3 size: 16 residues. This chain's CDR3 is CASRSPLVKPLYEQYF. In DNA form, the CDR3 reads TGTGCCAGCAGATCCCCCCTAGTCAAGCCGCTCTACGAGCAGTACTTC.

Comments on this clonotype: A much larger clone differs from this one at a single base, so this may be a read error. Here the CDR3 DNA reads TGTGCCAGCAGAGTACCGGGACTCACAAATGAGCAGTTCTTC. Amino acids: CASRVPGLTNEQFF. V is TRBV2 and J is TRBJ2-1; D might be TRBD2 (6 bases). The CDR3 spans 14 residues. The germline V gene has CDR1 SNHLY and CDR2 FYNNEI. Trimming left V 6 bases short and J 7 bases short, with 16 bases between. Full variable domain (remainder filled in from reference TRBV2 and TRBJ2-1): EPEVTQTPSHQVTQMGQEVILRCVPISNHLYFYWYRQILGQKVEFLVSFYNNEISEKSEIFDDQFSVERPDGSNFTLKIRSTKLEDSAMYFCASRVPGLTNEQFFGPGTRLTVL.

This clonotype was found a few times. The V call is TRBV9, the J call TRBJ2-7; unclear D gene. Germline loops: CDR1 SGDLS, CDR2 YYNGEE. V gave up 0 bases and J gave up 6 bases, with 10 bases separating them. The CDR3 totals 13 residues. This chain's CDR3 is CASSVGWLGEQYF. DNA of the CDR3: TGTGCCAGCAGCGTAGGGTGGCTGGGCGAGCAGTACTTC.

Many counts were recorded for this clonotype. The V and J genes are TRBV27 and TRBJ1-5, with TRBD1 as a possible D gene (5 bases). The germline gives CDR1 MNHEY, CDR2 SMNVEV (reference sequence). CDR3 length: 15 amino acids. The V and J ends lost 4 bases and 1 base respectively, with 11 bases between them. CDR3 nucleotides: TGTGCCAGCAGTTATGGAGGGGTGAGCAATCAGCCCCAGCATTTT. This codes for CASSYGGVSNQPQHF.

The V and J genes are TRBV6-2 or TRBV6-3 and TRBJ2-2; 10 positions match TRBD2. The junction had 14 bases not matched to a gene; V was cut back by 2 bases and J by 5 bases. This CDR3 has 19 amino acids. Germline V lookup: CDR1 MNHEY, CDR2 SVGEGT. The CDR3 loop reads CASSYLALSSGRKTGELFF. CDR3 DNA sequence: TGTGCCAGCAGTTACCTCGCCTTATCTAGCGGGAGAAAGACCGGGGAGCTGTTTTTT.

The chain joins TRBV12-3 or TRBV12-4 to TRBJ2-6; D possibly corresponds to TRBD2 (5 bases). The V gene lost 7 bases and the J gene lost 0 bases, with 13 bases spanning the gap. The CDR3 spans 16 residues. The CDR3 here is CASNQGGSSGANVLTF. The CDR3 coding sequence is TGTGCCAGCAATCAAGGAGGAAGCTCTGGGGCCAACGTCCTGACTTTC.

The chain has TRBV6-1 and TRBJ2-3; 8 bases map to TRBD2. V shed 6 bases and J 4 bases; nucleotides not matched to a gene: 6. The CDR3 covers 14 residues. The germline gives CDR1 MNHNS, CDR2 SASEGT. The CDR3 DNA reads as TGTGCCAGCAGGCCAGGAGCGGGAGCAGATACGCAGTATTTT. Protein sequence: CASRPGAGADTQYF.

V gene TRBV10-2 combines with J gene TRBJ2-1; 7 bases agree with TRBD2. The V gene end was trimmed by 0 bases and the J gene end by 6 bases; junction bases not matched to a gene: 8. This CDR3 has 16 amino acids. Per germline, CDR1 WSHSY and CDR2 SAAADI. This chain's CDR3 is CASSESPLGGTNEQFF. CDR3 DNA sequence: TGCGCCAGCAGTGAGTCCCCCTTGGGAGGGACCAATGAGCAGTTCTTC.

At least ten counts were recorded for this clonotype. CDR3 protein: CASIEQGSEAFF. The CDR3 coding sequence is TGTGCCAGCATAGAACAGGGGTCTGAAGCTTTCTTT. The chain is built from TRBV28 and TRBJ1-1, with 7 nucleotides matching TRBD1. The CDR3 covers 12 residues. V lost 7 bases and J lost 6; bases outside the gene matches: 5. Germline V gene sequence: CDR1 MDHEN, CDR2 SYDVKM.

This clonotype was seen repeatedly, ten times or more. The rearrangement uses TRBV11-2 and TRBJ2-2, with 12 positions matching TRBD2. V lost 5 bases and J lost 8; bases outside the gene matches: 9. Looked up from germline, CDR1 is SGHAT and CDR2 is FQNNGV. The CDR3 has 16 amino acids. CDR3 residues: CASSPGLAGQTGELFF. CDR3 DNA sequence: TGTGCCAGCAGCCCCGGACTAGCGGGGCAGACTGGGGAGCTGTTTTTT.

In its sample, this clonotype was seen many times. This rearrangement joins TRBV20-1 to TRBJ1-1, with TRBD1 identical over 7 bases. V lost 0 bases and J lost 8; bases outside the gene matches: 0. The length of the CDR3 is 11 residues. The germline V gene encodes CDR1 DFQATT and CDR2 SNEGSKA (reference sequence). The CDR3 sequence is CSAREDREAFF. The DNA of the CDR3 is TGCAGTGCTAGAGAGGACAGGGAAGCTTTCTTT.

The DNA of the CDR3 is TGTGCCAGCAGCTTGGGACAGGGCCCTCGGACTAGCGGGAGGGGGAGCTCCTACGAGCAGTACTTC. Translating gives CASSLGQGPRTSGRGSSYEQYF. The chain recombines TRBV5-6 with TRBJ2-7; TRBD2 matches 15 bases. Trimming removed 0 bases from V and 0 bases from J; junction bases left unmatched: 16. In germline, CDR1 is SGHDT, CDR2 YYEEEE. This CDR3 region has 22 residues.

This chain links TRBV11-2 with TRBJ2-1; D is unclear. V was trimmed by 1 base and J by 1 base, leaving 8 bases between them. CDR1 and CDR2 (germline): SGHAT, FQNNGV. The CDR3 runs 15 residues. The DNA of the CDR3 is TGTGCCAGCAGCTTAGGGCCCAATTCCTACAATGAGCAGTTCTTC. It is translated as CASSLGPNSYNEQFF.